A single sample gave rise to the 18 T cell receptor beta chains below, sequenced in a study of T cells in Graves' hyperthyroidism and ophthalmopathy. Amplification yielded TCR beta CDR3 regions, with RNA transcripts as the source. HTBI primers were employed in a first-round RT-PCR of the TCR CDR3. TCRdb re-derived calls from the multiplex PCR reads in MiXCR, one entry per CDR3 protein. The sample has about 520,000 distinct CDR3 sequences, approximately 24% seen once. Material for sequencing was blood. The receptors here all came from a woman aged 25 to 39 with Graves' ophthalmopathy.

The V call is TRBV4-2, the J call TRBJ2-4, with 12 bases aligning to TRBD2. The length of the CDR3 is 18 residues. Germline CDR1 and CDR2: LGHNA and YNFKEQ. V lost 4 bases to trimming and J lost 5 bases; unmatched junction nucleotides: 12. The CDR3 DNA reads TGTGCCAGCAGCCTTCTCCCCCTAGCGGGGGGGCTCGAAAACATTCAGTACTTC. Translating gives CASSLLPLAGGLENIQYF.

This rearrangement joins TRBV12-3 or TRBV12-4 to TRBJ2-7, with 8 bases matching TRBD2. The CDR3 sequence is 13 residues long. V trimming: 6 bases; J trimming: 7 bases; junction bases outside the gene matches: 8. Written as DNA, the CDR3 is TGTGCCAGCAGGGACGAGCGGGAGCAAGAGCAGTACTTC. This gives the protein CASRDEREQEQYF.

CDR3 amino acids: CASSLDSGRGSNQPQHF. CDR3 nucleotide sequence: TGTGCCAGCAGTTTGGATTCAGGGCGGGGGAGCAATCAGCCCCAGCATTTT. V and J are TRBV12-3 or TRBV12-4 and TRBJ1-5, with D perhaps TRBD1 (5 bases). The CDR3 length is 17 residues. V shed 3 bases and J shed 1 base, with 16 bases lying between them.

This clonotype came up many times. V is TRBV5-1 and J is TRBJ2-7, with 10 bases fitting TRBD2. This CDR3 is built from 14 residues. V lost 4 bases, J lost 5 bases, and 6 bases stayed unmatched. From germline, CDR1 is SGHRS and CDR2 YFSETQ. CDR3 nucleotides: TGCGCCAGCAGCCCTAGCGGGGGACAAGACGAGCAGTACTTC. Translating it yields CASSPSGGQDEQYF.

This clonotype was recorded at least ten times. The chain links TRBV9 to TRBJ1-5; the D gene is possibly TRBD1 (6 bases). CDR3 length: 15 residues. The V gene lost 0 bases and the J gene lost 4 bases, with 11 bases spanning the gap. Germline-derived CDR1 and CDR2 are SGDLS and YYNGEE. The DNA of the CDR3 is TGTGCCAGCAGCGTAGGAGGGGGGGAGAATCAGCCCCAGCATTTT. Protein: CASSVGGGENQPQHF.

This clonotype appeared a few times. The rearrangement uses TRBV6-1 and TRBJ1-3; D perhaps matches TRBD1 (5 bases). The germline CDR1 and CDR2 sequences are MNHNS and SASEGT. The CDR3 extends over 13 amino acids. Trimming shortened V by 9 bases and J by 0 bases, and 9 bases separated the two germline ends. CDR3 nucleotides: TGTGCCAGTTCAGGGTTCTCTGGAAACACCATATATTTT. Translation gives CASSGFSGNTIYF.

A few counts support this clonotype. In nucleotides, the CDR3 is TGCGCCAGCAGCCTCTCCGGGGGGGATGGGCAAGAGACCCAGTACTTC. Protein sequence: CASSLSGGDGQETQYF. The chain joins TRBV5-1 to TRBJ2-5; 8 nucleotides match TRBD2. Germline values: CDR1 SGHRS, CDR2 YFSETQ. The V segment lost 4 bases and the J segment 2 bases; nucleotides outside the gene matches: 10. CDR3 length: 16 residues.

The CDR3 is CASSPYPRGEAFF. CDR3 nucleotide sequence: TGTGCCAGCAGCCCATACCCGAGAGGTGAAGCTTTCTTT. The chain combines TRBV3-1 with TRBJ1-1; D is uncertain. The germline gives CDR1 LGHDT, CDR2 YNNKEL (reference sequence). There are 13 residues in the CDR3. The V end was cut by 4 bases, the J end by 7 bases, with 13 bases between.

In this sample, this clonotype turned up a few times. In DNA form, the CDR3 reads TGTGCCACCCAAGGGGTGTCCATATACAATGAGCAGTTCTTC. It translates to CATQGVSIYNEQFF. J is TRBJ2-1 and V is TRBV2, with D tentatively TRBD1 (5 bases). Deletions cut 10 bases from V and 4 bases from J, with 17 bases between. CDR3 length: 14 amino acids. CDR1 and CDR2 from the germline V gene are SNHLY and FYNNEI.

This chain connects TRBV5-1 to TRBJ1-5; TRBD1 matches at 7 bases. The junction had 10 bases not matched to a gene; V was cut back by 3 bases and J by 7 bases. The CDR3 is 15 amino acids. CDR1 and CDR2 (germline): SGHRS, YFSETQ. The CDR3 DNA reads TGCGCCAGCAGCTCGGACACAGGGGCTGGACAGCCCCAGCATTTT. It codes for CASSSDTGAGQPQHF.

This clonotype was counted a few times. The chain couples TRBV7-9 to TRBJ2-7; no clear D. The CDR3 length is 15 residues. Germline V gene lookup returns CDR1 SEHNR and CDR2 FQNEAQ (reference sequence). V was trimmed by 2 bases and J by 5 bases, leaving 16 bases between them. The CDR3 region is CASSLLSSSRDEQYF. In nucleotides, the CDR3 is TGTGCCAGCAGCTTATTATCATCCAGTCGCGACGAGCAGTACTTC.

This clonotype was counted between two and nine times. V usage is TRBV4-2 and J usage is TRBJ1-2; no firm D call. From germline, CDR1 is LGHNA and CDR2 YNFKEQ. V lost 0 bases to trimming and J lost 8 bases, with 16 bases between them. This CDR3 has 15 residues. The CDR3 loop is CASSQEFVDLTGYTF. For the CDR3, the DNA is TGTGCCAGCAGCCAAGAATTCGTGGATCTGACGGGCTACACCTTC.

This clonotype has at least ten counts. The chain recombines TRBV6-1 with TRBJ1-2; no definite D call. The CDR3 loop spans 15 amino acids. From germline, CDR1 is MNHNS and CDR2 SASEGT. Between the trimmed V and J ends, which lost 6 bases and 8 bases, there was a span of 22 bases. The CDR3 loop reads CASSLGPRPGYGYTF. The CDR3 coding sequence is TGTGCCAGCAGCCTGGGTCCGAGGCCAGGCTACGGCTACACCTTC.

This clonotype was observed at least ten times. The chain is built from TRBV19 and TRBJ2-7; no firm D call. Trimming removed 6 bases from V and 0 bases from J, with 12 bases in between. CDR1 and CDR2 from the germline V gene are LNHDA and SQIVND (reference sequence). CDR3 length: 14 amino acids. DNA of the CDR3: TGTGCCAGTAGCCGTGGACCTGGCTCCTACGAGCAGTACTTC. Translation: CASSRGPGSYEQYF.

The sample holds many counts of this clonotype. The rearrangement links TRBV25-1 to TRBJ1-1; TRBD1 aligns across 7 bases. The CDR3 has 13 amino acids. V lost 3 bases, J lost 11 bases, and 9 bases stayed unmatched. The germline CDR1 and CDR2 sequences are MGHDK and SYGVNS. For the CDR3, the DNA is TGTGCCAGCAGTGAGGGGACAGTGGGAGGTGCTTTCTTT. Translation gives CASSEGTVGGAFF.

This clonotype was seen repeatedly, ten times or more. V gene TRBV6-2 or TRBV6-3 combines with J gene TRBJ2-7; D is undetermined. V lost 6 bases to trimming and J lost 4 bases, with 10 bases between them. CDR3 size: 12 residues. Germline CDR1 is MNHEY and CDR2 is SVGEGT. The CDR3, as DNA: TGTGCCAGCAGCCCGACCCTTTACGAGCAGTACTTC. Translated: CASSPTLYEQYF.

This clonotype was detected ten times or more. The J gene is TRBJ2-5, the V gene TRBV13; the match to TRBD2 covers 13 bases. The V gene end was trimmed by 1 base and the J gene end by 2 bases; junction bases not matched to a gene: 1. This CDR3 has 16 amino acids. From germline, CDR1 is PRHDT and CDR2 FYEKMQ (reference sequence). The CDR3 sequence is CASSLAGLAGQETQYF. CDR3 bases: TGTGCCAGCAGCTTAGCGGGACTAGCGGGACAAGAGACCCAGTACTTC. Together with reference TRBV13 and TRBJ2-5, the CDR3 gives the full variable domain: AAGVIQSPRHLIKEKRETATLKCYPIPRHDTVYWYQQGPGQDPQFLISFYEKMQSDKGSIPDRFSAQQFSDYHSELNMSSLELGDSALYFCASSLAGLAGQETQYFGPGTRLLVL.

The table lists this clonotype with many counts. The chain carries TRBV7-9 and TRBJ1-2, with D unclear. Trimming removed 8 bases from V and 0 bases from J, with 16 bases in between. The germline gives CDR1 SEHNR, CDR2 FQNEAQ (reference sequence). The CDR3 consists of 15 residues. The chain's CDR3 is CASGPDWATNYGYTF. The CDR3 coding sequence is TGTGCCAGCGGCCCCGACTGGGCAACTAACTATGGCTACACCTTC.